These T cell receptor beta chains were read from a single sample in a study of T cell responses to AZD1222 COVID-19 vaccine. The protocol was immunoSEQ multiplex PCR, while the TCRdb copy is restricted to in-frame clones and leaves out a portion. The data hold approximately 140,000 clones, with roughly nine tenths observed a single time. This material consisted of peripheral blood, taken on day 0 of AZD1222 vaccination. These receptors came from an adult in good health. Each CDR3 is given with its conserved first and last residue. Each record gives: V gene, J gene, clone size, D gene, CDR3 protein, CDR3 DNA. D genes are given only for firm matches. The size entry is marked missing in some rows and otherwise reads once, few, many or a size class.

>TRBV7-2|TRBJ1-5|.|.
CASSQGAGNQPQHF
TGTGCCAGCAGCCAAGGGGCGGGCAATCAGCCCCAGCATTTT
>TRBV27|TRBJ2-1|.|.
CASSIITGPNLYNEQFF
TGTGCCAGCTCAATCATCACCGGGCCCAACCTCTACAATGAGCAGTTCTTC
>TRBV19|TRBJ1-1|once|TRBD1
CASSAGQDSRRAFF
TGTGCCAGTAGTGCGGGACAGGACTCCCGTCGGGCTTTCTTT
>TRBV11-2|TRBJ1-1|.|.
CASSFAVFRVDDTEAFF
TGTGCCAGCAGCTTTGCTGTTTTTCGGGTTGATGACACTGAAGCTTTCTTT
>TRBV6-2/TRBV6-3|TRBJ2-3|.|TRBD2
CASSRLAGGSVSLRDTQYF
TGTGCCAGCAGCCGTCTAGCGGGAGGGTCCGTTTCCCTCCGGGATACGCAGTATTTT
>TRBV10-3|TRBJ1-2|.|TRBD1
CAISVFFSNRGQQNYGYTF
TGTGCCATCAGTGTTTTTTTTTCGAACCGGGGACAGCAGAACTATGGCTACACCTTC
>TRBV7-8|TRBJ2-7|.|TRBD2
CASSALAGGTPEQYF
TGTGCCAGCAGCGCGCTAGCGGGAGGGACGCCCGAGCAGTACTTC
>TRBV5-6|TRBJ1-2|.|.
CASSLIRDNYGYTF
TGTGCCAGCAGCTTGATCCGGGACAACTATGGCTACACCTTC
>TRBV27|TRBJ1-6|.|.
CASSPGYGSPLHF
TGTGCCAGCTCTCCGGGCTATGGGTCACCCCTCCACTTT
>TRBV11-3|TRBJ2-7|.|.
CASSLDRVAGRYEQYF
TGTGCCAGCAGCTTAGATCGGGTGGCAGGGAGATACGAGCAGTACTTC
>TRBV5-1|TRBJ1-5|.|.
CASSLDGTGLDPQHF
TGCGCCAGCAGCTTGGACGGGACGGGCTTGGATCCCCAGCATTTT
>TRBV25-1|TRBJ1-5|.|.
CASSEWGGNSNQPQHF
TGTGCCAGCAGTGAGTGGGGGGGAAATAGCAATCAGCCCCAGCATTTT
>TRBV29-1|TRBJ2-7|.|.
CSVEGRREQYF
TGCAGCGTTGAGGGTAGGAGAGAGCAGTACTTC
>TRBV12-3/TRBV12-4|TRBJ1-1|.|.
CATVWENTEAFF
TGTGCCACCGTTTGGGAGAACACTGAAGCTTTCTTT
>TRBV6-5|TRBJ2-1|.|TRBD2
CASRILAGGFNEQFF
TGTGCCAGCAGGATTCTAGCGGGGGGGTTCAATGAGCAGTTCTTC
>TRBV30|TRBJ2-4|.|.
CAWAGQGGIAKNIQYF
TGTGCCTGGGCCGGACAGGGAGGGATAGCCAAAAACATTCAGTACTTC
>TRBV15|TRBJ2-1|.|.
CATSRARAASSYNEQFF
TGTGCCACCAGCCGGGCGCGAGCGGCGAGCTCCTACAATGAGCAGTTCTTC
>TRBV7-9|TRBJ1-5|.|.
CASSAARNGNQPQHF
TGTGCCAGCAGCGCGGCTAGGAACGGCAATCAGCCCCAGCATTTT
>TRBV27|TRBJ1-2|.|TRBD1
CASSFRYKQGTYGYTF
TGTGCCAGCAGTTTTAGGTATAAACAGGGGACCTATGGCTACACCTTC
>TRBV6-5|TRBJ1-1|once|.
CASTHPVGTEAFF
TGTGCCAGCACCCACCCGGTTGGCACTGAAGCTTTCTTT
>TRBV27|TRBJ2-2|.|.
CASRRKWGLNTGELFF
TGTGCCAGCAGACGAAAATGGGGATTAAACACCGGGGAGCTGTTTTTT
>TRBV19|TRBJ2-3|.|TRBD2
CASSGKGRAPTLAGGPDTQYF
TGTGCCAGTAGTGGAAAAGGGAGGGCGCCAACCCTAGCGGGGGGGCCAGATACGCAGTATTTT
>TRBV10-3|TRBJ2-3|.|TRBD1
CAISVGQDSSTDTQYF
TGTGCCATCAGTGTAGGACAGGATTCTAGCACAGATACGCAGTATTTT
>TRBV7-2|TRBJ1-2|.|.
CASRGTGNYGYTF
TGTGCCAGCAGAGGAACGGGGAACTATGGCTACACCTTC
>TRBV5-1|TRBJ2-2|.|.
CASSFFEGRSTGELFF
TGCGCCAGCAGCTTTTTCGAGGGGAGGAGCACCGGGGAGCTGTTTTTT
>TRBV19|TRBJ1-1|.|TRBD1
CASRNGQGAWNTEAFF
TGTGCCAGTAGAAACGGACAGGGAGCTTGGAACACTGAAGCTTTCTTT
>TRBV6-5|TRBJ2-7|.|TRBD1
CASSKTGVRGEQYF
TGTGCCAGCAGCAAGACAGGGGTCCGTGGCGAGCAGTACTTC
>TRBV30|TRBJ1-2|.|.
CAWSVTSHTAYLTGTYGYTF
TGTGCCTGGAGTGTAACTTCCCACACAGCGTACTTAACAGGGACATATGGCTACACCTTC
>TRBV30|TRBJ2-7|.|.
CAWSVPGLPYEQYF
TGTGCCTGGAGTGTACCAGGGCTTCCCTACGAGCAGTACTTC
>TRBV5-1|TRBJ2-3|.|TRBD1
CASSFGQAGTDTQYF
TGCGCCAGCAGCTTTGGACAGGCCGGCACAGATACGCAGTATTTT
>TRBV7-3|TRBJ2-3|.|TRBD2
CASSSGLAADTQYF
TGTGCCAGCAGCTCCGGACTAGCGGCAGATACGCAGTATTTT
>TRBV5-1|TRBJ1-2|.|.
CASNTGPGDDYGYTF
TGCGCCAGCAATACAGGGCCCGGGGACGACTATGGCTACACCTTC
>TRBV6-6|TRBJ1-6|.|.
CASSRGTHRGDNSPLHF
TGTGCCAGCAGTCGAGGGACACACCGAGGGGATAATTCACCCCTCCACTTT
>TRBV7-7|TRBJ2-5|.|TRBD1
CASSLGDRVKETQYF
TGTGCCAGCAGCTTAGGGGACAGGGTGAAAGAGACCCAGTACTTC
>TRBV19|TRBJ2-3|.|TRBD1
CASSRGQVGDTQYF
TGTGCCAGTAGTAGAGGACAGGTCGGAGATACGCAGTATTTT
>TRBV24-1|TRBJ2-2|.|.
CATSDLGFGGTDNTGELFF
TGTGCCACCAGTGATTTAGGTTTTGGTGGGACTGATAACACCGGGGAGCTGTTTTTT
>TRBV2|TRBJ1-2|once|.
CASRPDYGYTF
TGTGCCAGCAGGCCGGACTATGGCTACACCTTC
>TRBV5-1|TRBJ2-3|.|.
CASSSGPGTDTQYF
TGCGCCAGCAGCTCCGGGCCCGGCACAGATACGCAGTATTTT
>TRBV15|TRBJ2-3|few|.
CATSRGDIGARDTQYF
TGTGCCACCAGCAGAGGAGATATAGGGGCAAGGGATACGCAGTATTTT
>TRBV7-2|TRBJ2-1|.|.
CASSLPTTGNEQFF
TGTGCCAGCAGCCTCCCTACCACCGGAAATGAGCAGTTCTTC
>TRBV5-8|TRBJ2-3|.|.
CASSLQDTDTQYF
TGTGCCAGCAGCTTGCAGGACACAGATACGCAGTATTTT
>TRBV4-3|TRBJ2-7|.|.
CASSQAPGIPYEQYF
TGCGCCAGCAGCCAAGCCCCGGGAATCCCCTACGAGCAGTACTTC
>TRBV6-5|TRBJ1-5|.|TRBD1
CASSYRRDRSNQPQHF
TGTGCCAGCAGTTACCGCCGGGACAGAAGCAATCAGCCCCAGCATTTT
>TRBV3-1/TRBV3-2|TRBJ1-2|.|TRBD1
CASSQGTGSPYGYTF
TGTGCCAGCAGCCAAGGGACAGGCTCCCCCTATGGCTACACCTTC
>TRBV4-1|TRBJ2-7|.|.
CASSQRLEPGSLLYF
TGCGCCAGCAGCCAAAGACTGGAGCCCGGCAGCCTTTTGTACTTC
>TRBV2|TRBJ1-5|.|.
CASSEGGGFSNQPQHF
TGTGCCAGCAGTGAGGGGGGAGGGTTTAGCAATCAGCCCCAGCATTTT
>TRBV11-2|TRBJ1-2|.|.
CASSPGRTLGGYTF
TGTGCCAGCAGCCCGGGCAGGACCCTCGGTGGCTACACCTTC
>TRBV4-3|TRBJ2-7|once|TRBD1
CASSQEDRGYEQYF
TGCGCCAGCAGCCAAGAGGACAGGGGTTACGAGCAGTACTTC
>TRBV4-1|TRBJ2-5|.|.
CASSQDRIGSETQYF
TGCGCCAGCAGCCAAGATCGGATCGGGAGTGAGACCCAGTACTTC
>TRBV6-2/TRBV6-3|TRBJ2-7|.|TRBD2
CASSPQTSGFSYEQYF
TGTGCCAGCAGCCCTCAGACTAGCGGCTTCTCTTACGAGCAGTACTTC
>TRBV7-8|TRBJ2-7|.|TRBD1
CASSLGQGNYEQYF
TGTGCCAGCAGCTTAGGACAGGGGAACTACGAGCAGTACTTC
>TRBV11-2|TRBJ2-3|.|TRBD2
CASRNSGRAKDTQYF
TGTGCCAGCAGAAATAGCGGGAGGGCAAAAGATACGCAGTATTTT
>TRBV6-4|TRBJ2-1|.|TRBD2
CASSALPGGASYNEQFF
TGTGCCAGCAGTGCCCTCCCGGGGGGGGCTAGCTACAATGAGCAGTTCTTC
>TRBV5-6|TRBJ1-4|.|TRBD1
CASSLDPGQGIEKLFF
TGTGCCAGCAGCTTGGATCCGGGACAGGGAATTGAAAAACTGTTTTTT
>TRBV6-5|TRBJ2-7|.|.
CASSPPQGGSYEQYF
TGTGCCAGCAGCCCCCCCCAGGGGGGGTCCTACGAGCAGTACTTC
>TRBV27|TRBJ2-7|.|TRBD1
CASGRDRGLPSHEQYF
TGTGCCAGCGGTAGGGACAGGGGGCTCCCCAGCCACGAGCAGTACTTC
>TRBV5-8|TRBJ1-5|few|.
CASSWSYQPQHF
TGTGCCAGCAGCTGGTCGTATCAGCCCCAGCATTTT